The 27 T cell receptor beta chains below come from one sample, sequenced in a study of T-cell reconstitution after alpha-beta-depleted transplantation in children. Unique molecular identifiers were used to barcode this TCRbeta library. TCRdb analysed the PCR reads with MiXCR anew, one entry per CDR3 protein. The profile shows around 670,000 distinct CDR3 sequences, about 12% of them singletons. Source: PBMCs, taken before TCRalphabeta/CD19-depleted stem cell transplant. Source of these receptors: a girl aged 2 to 10 with congenital amegakaryocytic thrombocytopenia, due to receive a stem cell transplant.

This clonotype was seen repeatedly, ten times or more. The rearrangement uses TRBV7-2 and TRBJ2-1; the D is unclear. The CDR3 is made up of 15 amino acids. Per germline, CDR1 SGHTA and CDR2 FQGNSA. V gave up 0 bases and J gave up 7 bases, with 13 bases separating them. Written as DNA, the CDR3 is TGTGCCAGCAGCTTAGCGCTCGGACCTACAAATGAGCAGTTCTTC. It yields the protein CASSLALGPTNEQFF.

The V call is TRBV12-3 or TRBV12-4, the J call TRBJ2-7; D may be TRBD1 (7 bases). CDR3 size: 12 residues. The germline V and J ends were trimmed by 5 bases and 6 bases, with 11 bases remaining between them. The CDR3 DNA follows: TGTGCCAGCAGTGTCCAGGGGGGCGAGCAGTACTTC. Residues: CASSVQGGEQYF.

This clonotype was observed a handful of times. The gene calls are TRBV7-2 and TRBJ1-2, with TRBD1 matching over 9 bases. CDR3 length: 17 amino acids. CDR1 and CDR2 (germline): SGHTA, FQGNSA. The ends lost 6 bases at V and 4 bases at J; junction bases unmatched: 15. The CDR3 loop reads CASSPTIARTGVYGYTF. CDR3 sequence (DNA): TGTGCCAGCAGTCCTACCATTGCCCGGACAGGGGTCTATGGCTACACCTTC.

This clonotype was detected ten times or more. The chain recombines TRBV20-1 with TRBJ2-1; no clear D. Germline lookup yields CDR1 DFQATT and CDR2 SNEGSKA (reference sequence). V gave up 3 bases and J gave up 8 bases, with 11 bases separating them. The CDR3 is 12 residues long. CDR3 amino acids: CSASLSTDEQFF. CDR3 nucleotide sequence: TGCAGTGCTAGTCTCAGTACCGATGAGCAGTTCTTC.

In its sample, this clonotype was seen many times. The chain is built from TRBV29-1 and TRBJ2-4; D possibly corresponds to TRBD1 (6 bases). The V end was cut by 7 bases, the J end by 5 bases, with 15 bases between. CDR1 is SQVTM, CDR2 ANQGSEA, per germline. The CDR3 has 13 amino acids. DNA for the CDR3: TGCAGCGCGGGGACATTAGCTCAAAACATTCAGTACTTC. It specifies CSAGTLAQNIQYF.

This clonotype showed up just a few times. This rearrangement joins TRBV7-3 to TRBJ2-1, with 8 bases matching TRBD2. Germline CDR1 is SGHTA and CDR2 is FQGTGA. This CDR3 spans 16 amino acids. Germline trimming cut 0 bases from V and 5 bases from J; bases unmatched to any gene: 6. CDR3 loop: CASSLTAGGFNNEQFF. The CDR3 nucleotides read TGTGCCAGCAGCTTAACGGCGGGAGGATTCAACAATGAGCAGTTCTTC.

The table lists this clonotype with many counts. The rearrangement uses TRBV2 and TRBJ2-1, with D possibly called TRBD1 or TRBD2 (6 bases each). Trimming stripped 2 bases from V and 7 bases from J, with 12 bases between. The CDR3 length is 14 residues. In germline, CDR1 is SNHLY, CDR2 FYNNEI. For the CDR3, the DNA is TGTGCCAGCAGTGAATTAGGGGGGCTGAATGAGCAGTTCTTC. Translation: CASSELGGLNEQFF.

This clonotype has at least ten counts. The chain is built from TRBV11-2 and TRBJ2-3; D is ambiguous. The CDR3 loop spans 13 amino acids. Germline values: CDR1 SGHAT, CDR2 FQNNGV. V was pared by 0 bases and J by 6 bases, with 7 bases between. DNA of the CDR3: TGTGCCAGCAGCTTAGAACTACCCGATACGCAGTATTTT. Translated, it gives CASSLELPDTQYF. The full variable domain, with the rest looked up from reference TRBV11-2 and TRBJ2-3, is EAGVAQSPRYKIIEKRQSVAFWCNPISGHATLYWYQQILGQGPKLLIQFQNNGVVDDSQLPKDRFSAERLKGVDSTLKIQPAKLEDSAVYLCASSLELPDTQYFGPGTRLTVL.

This clonotype appeared a few times. The J gene is TRBJ2-3, the V gene TRBV14; possibly TRBD2 for D (5 bases). CDR3 length equals 15 residues. Germline-derived CDR1 and CDR2 are SGHDN and FVKESK. V shed 0 bases and J shed 4 bases, with 11 bases lying between them. CDR3 in amino acids: CASSQEGSRADTQYF. CDR3 bases: TGTGCCAGCAGCCAAGAGGGATCGAGGGCAGATACGCAGTATTTT.

This clonotype was picked up many times. The rearrangement joins TRBV12-3 or TRBV12-4 to TRBJ2-1; TRBD1 matches at 8 bases. The CDR3 consists of 14 residues. V was clipped by 4 bases and J by 6 bases; unmatched bases: 5. CDR3 sequence (DNA): TGTGCCAGCAGTTCCGGGACAGGCTCCAATGAGCAGTTCTTC. This gives the protein CASSSGTGSNEQFF.

The CDR3 DNA is TGTGCCAGCAGCCGACAGGGTCCCTACGAGCAGTACTTC. Translated, it gives CASSRQGPYEQYF. The chain joins TRBV7-6 to TRBJ2-7, with TRBD1 matching over 7 bases. This CDR3 comprises 13 residues. In germline, CDR1 is SGHVS, CDR2 FNYEAQ. After removal of 5 bases from V and 2 bases from J, the junction contained 3 bases not matched to a gene.

This clonotype was picked up a small number of times. The chain uses TRBV25-1 and TRBJ2-7, with TRBD2 identical over 9 bases. Germline assignment: CDR1 MGHDK and CDR2 SYGVNS. V was pared by 5 bases and J by 6 bases, with 5 bases of the junction left unmatched. The CDR3 length is 13 residues. CDR3 sequence: CASSPGLAPEQYF. The CDR3 region has the DNA TGTGCCAGCAGTCCCGGACTAGCGCCCGAGCAGTACTTC.

This clonotype was seen at least ten times. This chain uses TRBV7-7 with TRBJ2-1; D remains unclear. Germline-derived CDR1 and CDR2 are SSHAT and FNYEAQ (reference sequence). Trimming removed 5 bases at V and 5 bases at J, with 10 bases between. CDR3 size: 13 residues. The CDR3 region has the DNA TGTGCCAGCAGCCCAGGCAGGAACAATGAGCAGTTCTTC. Protein product: CASSPGRNNEQFF.

The chain employs TRBV20-1 and TRBJ2-3; D possibly corresponds to TRBD2 (6 bases). CDR3 size: 16 residues. Trimming cost V 4 bases and J 0 bases, with 17 bases left between them. CDR1 DFQATT and CDR2 SNEGSKA come from the germline V gene (reference sequence). The CDR3 spells CSAKGRETFSTDTQYF. CDR3 DNA: TGCAGTGCTAAGGGTCGGGAGACCTTCAGCACAGATACGCAGTATTTT.

There are many counts of this clonotype. The V gene is TRBV12-3 or TRBV12-4, the J gene TRBJ2-3; TRBD2 matches 9 bases. There are 14 residues in the CDR3. Trimming cost V 3 bases and J 7 bases; bases outside gene matches: 5. DNA of the CDR3: TGTGCCAGCAGTTTTCCTAGCGGGAAACATACGCAGTATTTT. It encodes CASSFPSGKHTQYF.

This clonotype showed up just a few times. The chain joins TRBV20-1 to TRBJ2-1; a weak D match, TRBD2 (6 bases). The V end was cut by 5 bases, the J end by 3 bases, with 17 bases between. The CDR3 sequence is 15 residues long. Germline CDR1 and CDR2: DFQATT and SNEGSKA (reference sequence). CDR3 protein: CSASPPGAGYNEQFF. In DNA form, the CDR3 reads TGCAGTGCTTCTCCTCCGGGAGCAGGCTACAATGAGCAGTTCTTC.

The chain uses TRBV4-2 and TRBJ2-3, with D hard to call. This CDR3 comprises 16 residues. V was cut by 1 base and J by 0 bases, with 11 bases left in between. Germline values: CDR1 LGHNA, CDR2 YNFKEQ. The CDR3 loop is CASSQGDVSSTDTQYF. CDR3 in DNA: TGTGCCAGCAGCCAAGGTGATGTCTCAAGCACAGATACGCAGTATTTT.

This clonotype was observed many times. The chain is built from TRBV5-1 and TRBJ1-3; D is possibly TRBD1 (5 bases). CDR1 is SGHRS, CDR2 YFSETQ, per germline. The CDR3 runs to 15 residues. V was cut by 0 bases and J by 3 bases, with 10 bases left in between. Here the CDR3 reads CASSLESGLGNTIYF. The CDR3 bases are TGCGCCAGCAGCTTGGAATCAGGGCTTGGAAACACCATATATTTT.

The chain is built from TRBV7-3 and TRBJ2-7; 9 bases are shared with TRBD2. The CDR3 consists of 16 residues. Germline V gene lookup returns CDR1 SGHTA and CDR2 FQGTGA. With 2 bases clipped from V and 3 bases from J, the junction kept 8 bases outside the gene matches. CDR3 DNA: TGTGCCAGCAGCTTAGATCCTAGCGGGAAGGACTACGAGCAGTACTTC. The encoded protein is CASSLDPSGKDYEQYF.

The V and J genes are TRBV4-1 and TRBJ1-5; unclear D gene. There are 17 residues in the CDR3. Germline CDR1 is MGHRA and CDR2 is YSYEKL. Trimming stripped 1 base from V and 5 bases from J, with 18 bases between. CDR3 nucleotide sequence: TGCGCCAGCAGCCAAGTATTCGGTTTGGCGTTGGATCAGCCCCAGCATTTT. Translation: CASSQVFGLALDQPQHF.

As concerns this clonotype: A read error may be the cause here, since a much bigger clone is one base away. The chain employs TRBV12-3 or TRBV12-4 and TRBJ2-1; no clear D. The CDR3 is 13 amino acids. With 10 bases removed from V and 7 bases from J, the gap between germline ends came to 17 bases. The CDR3 sequence is CAIDEGSGNEQFF. DNA for the CDR3: TGTGCCATCGACGAAGGTTCCGGGAATGAGCAGTTCTTC.

About this clonotype: One junction end disagrees with the germline gene, perhaps due to a read error. The chain couples TRBV20-1 to TRBJ1-5; TRBD1 might be the D (6 bases). Germline CDR1 reads DFQATT; CDR2 reads SNEGSKA (reference sequence). The CDR3 is made up of 15 amino acids. As DNA, the CDR3 is TGCAGTGCTATCCGGGACACATCCCCAGATCAGCCCCAGCATTTC. Translated, it gives CSAIRDTSPDQPQHF.

This clonotype was seen ten or more times. This chain links TRBV12-3 or TRBV12-4 with TRBJ1-2, with unresolved D. The CDR3 has 13 amino acids. With 4 bases removed from V and 0 bases from J, the gap between germline ends came to 6 bases. The CDR3 spells CASSSRTNYGYTF. CDR3 DNA sequence: TGTGCCAGCAGTTCTCGGACTAACTATGGCTACACCTTC.

This clonotype appeared many times. The chain links TRBV5-1 to TRBJ1-4; D call uncertain. The germline gives CDR1 SGHRS, CDR2 YFSETQ. Trimming removed 3 bases from V and 1 base from J, with 10 bases in between. This CDR3 region has 15 residues. Here the CDR3 reads CASSSMVGTNEKLFF. The CDR3 region has the DNA TGCGCCAGCAGCTCCATGGTGGGAACTAATGAAAAACTGTTTTTT.

Concerning this clonotype: A junction boundary mismatches the germline segment, possibly from a read error. The genes are TRBV27 and TRBJ2-3, with D tentatively TRBD1 (6 bases). CDR1 and CDR2 (germline): MNHEY, SMNVEV (reference sequence). The CDR3 runs to 13 residues. The DNA of the CDR3 is TGTGCCAACAGTCTCCAGGGGACAGATACGCAGTATTTT. Residues: CANSLQGTDTQYF.

This clonotype was detected only a few times. The J gene is TRBJ1-4, the V gene TRBV7-8; D perhaps matches TRBD1 (5 bases). V lost 1 base to trimming and J lost 16 bases, with 19 bases between them. This CDR3 is 14 amino acids long. Germline lookup yields CDR1 SGHVS and CDR2 FQNEAQ. The CDR3 here is CASSLGARGDQRFF. CDR3 DNA sequence: TGTGCCAGCAGCTTAGGGGCCCGGGGCGATCAGAGGTTTTTT.

CDR3 bases: TGTGCCACCAGCAGTATTAGCGGGATAAGCGAGCAGTACTTC. It encodes CATSSISGISEQYF. This sequence joins TRBV15 and TRBJ2-7; TRBD2 matches 8 bases. Germline values: CDR1 LNHNV, CDR2 YYDKDF (reference sequence). The CDR3 consists of 14 residues. Trimming at V came to 3 bases and at J to 6 bases, leaving 7 bases not matched to a gene.